A selection of T cell receptor beta chains follows, all from one sample in a study of cytomegalovirus exposure and HLA in healthy donors. Clones were read by immunoSEQ multiplex PCR, and TCRdb kept only the in-frame ones, dropping some. The data contain approximately 110,000 clones, 74% of them seen just once; the ten biggest clones take up 4.2%. Sequences were obtained from PBMCs. Receptors originate from a woman aged 45-60 years in good health and CMV-seropositive. CDR3s include the opening cysteine and the closing phenylalanine or tryptophan. The order of the fields is J gene, clone size, V gene, D gene, CDR3 protein, CDR3 DNA. A D gene is named only where the DNA matches it firmly. Size is omitted from some rows. Given values are once, few, many or a class for expanded clones.

TRBJ2-2 | . | TRBV19 | TRBD1 | CASSSGTGGTGELFF | TGTGCCAGTAGCTCCGGGACAGGGGGGACCGGGGAGCTGTTTTTT
TRBJ1-6 | . | TRBV5-1 | . | CASSFGQPLSSPLHF | TGCGCCAGCAGCTTTGGACAGCCGTTGAGTTCACCCCTCCACTTT
TRBJ1-6 | . | TRBV27 | . | CASTYGGRSIYNSPLHF | TGTGCCAGCACCTACGGAGGGAGGTCTATCTATAATTCACCCCTCCACTTT
TRBJ2-1 | . | TRBV7-2 | TRBD2 | CASSIEIAGGSNEQFF | TGTGCCAGCAGCATCGAAATAGCGGGGGGGTCCAATGAGCAGTTCTTC
TRBJ2-3 | . | TRBV19 | TRBD2 | CASRPSGTDTQYF | TGTGCCAGTCGTCCTAGCGGTACAGATACGCAGTATTTT
TRBJ2-7 | . | TRBV7-9 | . | CASSLGQNYEQYF | TGTGCCAGCAGCTTAGGACAGAACTACGAGCAGTACTTC
TRBJ2-1 | . | TRBV9 | TRBD2 | CASSVHQTSGGKNEQFF | TGTGCCAGCAGCGTCCACCAGACTAGCGGGGGAAAAAATGAGCAGTTCTTC
TRBJ1-1 | . | TRBV5-1 | . | CASSLDRPPRTEAFF | TGCGCCAGCAGCTTGGACAGGCCGCCGAGGACTGAAGCTTTCTTT
TRBJ2-1 | many | TRBV4-1 | TRBD2 | CASSQEPSGNNEQFF | TGCGCCAGCAGCCAAGAACCTAGCGGTAACAATGAGCAGTTCTTC
TRBJ1-5 | . | TRBV19 | TRBD1 | CASSTGTGNQPQHF | TGTGCCAGTAGCACCGGGACAGGGAATCAGCCCCAGCATTTT
TRBJ1-2 | . | TRBV29-1 | TRBD1 | CSVEEPTGYGYTF | TGCAGCGTTGAAGAACCGACAGGGTATGGCTACACCTTC
TRBJ1-6 | few | TRBV5-1 | . | CASSLAAGESPLHF | TGCGCCAGCAGCTTGGCGGCAGGGGAATCACCCCTCCACTTT
TRBJ2-1 | . | TRBV7-2 | TRBD1 | CASSSGQEYYGEQFF | TGTGCCAGCAGCTCCGGACAGGAATATTACGGTGAGCAGTTCTTC
TRBJ2-1 | . | TRBV5-1 | TRBD1 | CASSLRAWDRGYNEQFF | TGCGCCAGCAGCTTGAGGGCTTGGGACAGGGGTTATAATGAGCAGTTCTTC
TRBJ1-1 | . | TRBV7-2 | . | CASSPYSPGTEAFF | TGTGCCAGCAGCCCCTATTCGCCAGGCACTGAAGCTTTCTTT
TRBJ1-6 | . | TRBV30 | TRBD1 | CAWSGPGQGNSPLHF | TGTGCCTGGAGTGGTCCGGGACAGGGTAATTCACCCCTCCACTTT
TRBJ2-7 | . | TRBV28 | . | CASNLARGGSHEQYF | TGTGCCAGCAATTTAGCCAGGGGAGGGTCCCACGAGCAGTACTTC
TRBJ2-2 | . | TRBV18 | . | CASSHGATDGELFF | TGTGCCAGCTCGCATGGGGCTACGGACGGGGAGCTGTTTTTT
TRBJ2-5 | . | TRBV7-2 | . | CASSLRAGGRTETQYF | TGTGCCAGCAGCTTAAGGGCCGGGGGTCGAACGGAGACCCAGTACTTC
TRBJ2-7 | . | TRBV5-1 | . | CASSLDLYEQYF | TGCGCCAGCAGCTTGGACTTATACGAGCAGTACTTC
TRBJ1-6 | . | TRBV6-1 | . | CASSLSTVGSPLHF | TGTGCCAGCAGTTTATCGACAGTCGGTTCACCCCTCCACTTT
TRBJ2-3 | . | TRBV5-1 | TRBD2 | CASSLGGLATDTQYF | TGCGCCAGCAGCTTGGGGGGACTAGCGACAGATACGCAGTATTTT
TRBJ2-7 | . | TRBV2 | TRBD1 | CASREPGQGTYEQYF | TGTGCCAGCAGGGAACCGGGACAGGGGACCTACGAGCAGTACTTC
TRBJ2-1 | . | TRBV7-8 | TRBD2 | CASSMILGLAGGLHEQFF | TGTGCCAGCAGCATGATACTCGGACTAGCGGGGGGTCTCCATGAGCAGTTCTTC
TRBJ1-5 | few | TRBV30 | . | CAWRGQLNQPQHF | TGTGCCTGGAGAGGACAGCTCAATCAGCCCCAGCATTTT
TRBJ2-7 | . | TRBV4-2 | . | CASSQGGGTGSTYEQYF | TGTGCCAGCAGCCAAGGAGGCGGGACGGGGTCCACCTACGAGCAGTACTTC
TRBJ1-6 | few | TRBV30 | TRBD1 | CAWSAGTGSSPLHF | TGTGCCTGGAGCGCCGGGACAGGGAGTTCACCCCTCCACTTT